This entry lists 16 T cell receptor beta chains sequenced from one sample in a study of T cell responses to AZD1222 COVID-19 vaccine listed by TCRdb under 2021. The library relied on the immunoSEQ multiplex PCR assay. TCRdb took this table from immuneACCESS and kept in-frame rearrangements with V and J called. Such tables lack part of the clones; where checked against another copy, unresolved V genes explain under half of the gap, and the rest is unexplained. Here the sample has more than 110,000 clones; roughly 90% occur a single time. The ten biggest clones cover approximately 5.7% of the sample. This specimen's time point label, per the study, means: baseline before first vaccination. The sequences come from peripheral blood, collected on day 0 of AZD1222 vaccination. These receptors were collected from an adult in good health.

The rearrangement joins TRBV10-3 to TRBJ2-7, with D tentatively TRBD2 (5 bases). The CDR3 has 13 amino acids. Germline V gives CDR1 ENHRY, CDR2 SYGVKD. DNA for the CDR3: TGTGCTCACTCCGCGGGCTCGAGTCCCGAGCAGTACTTC. It is translated as CAHSAGSSPEQYF.

The J gene is TRBJ2-5, the V gene TRBV18; D ambiguous. Trimming removed 2 bases at V and 1 base at J, with 5 bases between. The CDR3 spans 13 residues. CDR1 and CDR2 (germline): KGHSH, LQKENI. The CDR3 here is CASSPFPQETQYF. CDR3 in DNA: TGTGCCAGCTCACCATTCCCCCAAGAGACCCAGTACTTC.

The chain links TRBV18 to TRBJ1-3; the D is unclear. CDR3 length: 14 residues. The V gene lost 3 bases and the J gene lost 0 bases, with 6 bases spanning the gap. Germline V gene data show CDR1 as KGHSH and CDR2 as LQKENI. The CDR3 protein is CASSPQPSGNTIYF. The CDR3 DNA reads TGTGCCAGCTCACCCCAGCCCTCTGGAAACACCATATATTTT.

This chain connects TRBV5-6 to TRBJ2-7; either TRBD1 or TRBD2 may fit D (5 bases each). CDR1 and CDR2 (germline): SGHDT, YYEEEE. This CDR3 has 13 amino acids. Trimming removed 5 bases at V and 5 bases at J, with 14 bases between. In DNA, the CDR3 is TGTGCCAGCAGTATCTGGGACCTCGACGAGCAGTACTTC. This sequence encodes CASSIWDLDEQYF.

This clone has a single count. The rearrangement links TRBV7-8 to TRBJ2-1; 11 bases are a match to TRBD1. V trimming: 0 bases; J trimming: 2 bases; junction bases outside the gene matches: 9. This CDR3 contains 19 residues. Germline V CDR1 and CDR2: SGHVS, FQNEAQ. CDR3 sequence: CASSLAGTGGLVPYNEQFF. In DNA, the CDR3 is TGTGCCAGCAGCTTAGCGGGGACAGGGGGACTAGTTCCCTACAATGAGCAGTTCTTC.

The chain combines TRBV11-2 with TRBJ2-7; no clear D. Germline V gives CDR1 SGHAT, CDR2 FQNNGV. The V end was cut by 5 bases, the J end by 4 bases, with 12 bases between. CDR3 size: 13 residues. CDR3 DNA: TGTGCCAGCAGCATCGGCCTCGTATACGAGCAGTACTTC. Its protein is CASSIGLVYEQYF. Variable domain in full (rest from reference TRBV11-2 and TRBJ2-7): EAGVAQSPRYKIIEKRQSVAFWCNPISGHATLYWYQQILGQGPKLLIQFQNNGVVDDSQLPKDRFSAERLKGVDSTLKIQPAKLEDSAVYLCASSIGLVYEQYFGPGTRLTVT.

The chain employs TRBV5-4 and TRBJ2-6, with D possibly TRBD1 on 5 matching bases. V was trimmed by 3 bases and J by 2 bases, leaving 12 bases between them. The CDR3 runs to 16 residues. Germline lookup yields CDR1 SGHNT and CDR2 YYREEE (reference sequence). DNA for the CDR3: TGTGCCAGCAGCTCGACAGAGTGGGCTGGGGCCAACGTCCTGACTTTC. Protein product: CASSSTEWAGANVLTF.

The chain joins TRBV2 to TRBJ2-1, with a possible D match to TRBD1 (5 bases). Germline CDR1 reads SNHLY; CDR2 reads FYNNEI. This CDR3 has 15 residues. The germline V and J ends were trimmed by 9 bases and 6 bases, with 21 bases remaining between them. The CDR3 nucleotides read TGTGCCAGTGGTCCTTTTGGGGCAGCCGGCAATGAGCAGTTCTTC. Protein: CASGPFGAAGNEQFF.

With respect to this clone: Other DNA variants within this sample encode the same CDR3. This chain joins TRBV28 and TRBJ1-5; tentative D call: TRBD1 (5 bases). Trimming left V 3 bases short and J 0 bases short, with 6 bases between. Germline CDR1 and CDR2: MDHEN and SYDVKM. This CDR3 region has 14 residues. The CDR3 DNA sequence: TGTGCCAGCAGTTTGGGGGGTAGCAATCAGCCCCAGCATTTT. It codes for CASSLGGSNQPQHF.

This clone turned up a few times. The chain is built from TRBV6-2 or TRBV6-3 and TRBJ1-6; no reliable D call. Germline loops: CDR1 MNHEY, CDR2 SVGEGT. The V and J ends lost 2 bases and 7 bases respectively, with 6 bases between them. This CDR3 region has 13 residues. The CDR3 nucleotides are TGTGCCAGCAGTTACGTCGCCAATTCACCCCTCCACTTT. Its protein product is CASSYVANSPLHF.

This chain links TRBV6-2 or TRBV6-3 with TRBJ2-3; D might be TRBD2 (5 bases). CDR1 is MNHEY, CDR2 SVGEGT, per germline. CDR3 length: 14 residues. V lost 4 bases, J lost 0 bases, and 8 bases lay in between. CDR3 nucleotides: TGTGCCAGCAGTTTCCGGGAAAGCACAGATACGCAGTATTTT. Translation gives CASSFRESTDTQYF.

This clone was detected a few times. The V and J genes are TRBV7-6 and TRBJ2-3; 10 nucleotides match TRBD2. Looked up from germline, CDR1 is SGHVS and CDR2 is FNYEAQ. The trim removed 4 bases at V and 2 bases at J, leaving 9 bases unmatched. This CDR3 is 17 amino acids long. The CDR3 here is CASSSLAGEENTDTQYF. CDR3 nucleotide sequence: TGTGCCAGCAGCTCCCTAGCGGGAGAGGAGAACACAGATACGCAGTATTTT.

This sequence joins TRBV28 and TRBJ2-7; 7 bases are a match to TRBD1. From germline, CDR1 is MDHEN and CDR2 SYDVKM. V gave up 5 bases and J gave up 5 bases; unmatched junction bases: 9. CDR3 length: 14 residues. CDR3 in amino acids: CASSTYNRGHEQYF. The CDR3 nucleotides are TGTGCCAGCAGTACCTATAACAGGGGTCACGAGCAGTACTTC. Variable domain in full (rest from reference TRBV28 and TRBJ2-7): DVKVTQSSRYLVKRTGEKVFLECVQDMDHENMFWYRQDPGLGLRLIYFSYDVKMKEKGDIPEGYSVSREKKERFSLILESASTNQTSMYLCASSTYNRGHEQYFGPGTRLTVT.

The chain employs TRBV9 and TRBJ1-5; unclear D gene. The ends were cut back, 4 bases at V and 3 bases at J, with 14 bases in the middle. The length of the CDR3 is 15 residues. CDR1 is SGDLS, CDR2 YYNGEE, per germline. This CDR3 reads CASSPDGAHNQPQHF. CDR3 bases: TGTGCCAGCAGCCCCGACGGAGCTCACAATCAGCCCCAGCATTTT.

This chain uses TRBV3-1 (or the pseudogene TRBV3-2) with TRBJ2-5; the D gene is possibly TRBD2 (5 bases). Germline lookup yields CDR1 LGHDT and CDR2 YNNKEL (reference sequence). There are 16 residues in the CDR3. Deletions cut 4 bases from V and 0 bases from J, with 15 bases between. The CDR3 nucleotides are TGTGCCAGCAGCCTCCTCGTCCGGACTGACCAAGAGACCCAGTACTTC. Translating gives CASSLLVRTDQETQYF.

This clone was detected a few times. V gene TRBV28 combines with J gene TRBJ1-3; no clear D gene. Germline values: CDR1 MDHEN, CDR2 SYDVKM. The V gene lost 6 bases and the J gene lost 0 bases, with 15 bases spanning the gap. The CDR3 is 16 amino acids. This CDR3 is CASRSALQYSGNTIYF. The CDR3 DNA sequence: TGTGCCAGCAGGTCGGCCCTACAGTACTCTGGAAACACCATATATTTT. The entire variable domain, with the rest obtained from reference TRBV28 and TRBJ1-3, is as follows: DVKVTQSSRYLVKRTGEKVFLECVQDMDHENMFWYRQDPGLGLRLIYFSYDVKMKEKGDIPEGYSVSREKKERFSLILESASTNQTSMYLCASRSALQYSGNTIYFGEGSWLTVV.